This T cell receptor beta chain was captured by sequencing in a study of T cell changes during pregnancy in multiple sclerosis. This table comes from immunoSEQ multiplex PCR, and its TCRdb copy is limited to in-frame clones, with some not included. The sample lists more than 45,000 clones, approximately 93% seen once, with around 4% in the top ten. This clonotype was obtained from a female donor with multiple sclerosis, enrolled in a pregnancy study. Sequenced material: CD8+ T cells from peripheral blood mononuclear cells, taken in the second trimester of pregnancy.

CDR3 residues: CVGGDSYEQYF. DNA for the CDR3: TGTGTCGGGGGGGACTCCTACGAGCAGTACTTC. The V gene is TRBV7-9, the J gene TRBJ2-7, with 8 bases matching TRBD2. Germline-derived CDR1 and CDR2 are SEHNR and FQNEAQ (reference sequence). The CDR3 covers 11 residues.